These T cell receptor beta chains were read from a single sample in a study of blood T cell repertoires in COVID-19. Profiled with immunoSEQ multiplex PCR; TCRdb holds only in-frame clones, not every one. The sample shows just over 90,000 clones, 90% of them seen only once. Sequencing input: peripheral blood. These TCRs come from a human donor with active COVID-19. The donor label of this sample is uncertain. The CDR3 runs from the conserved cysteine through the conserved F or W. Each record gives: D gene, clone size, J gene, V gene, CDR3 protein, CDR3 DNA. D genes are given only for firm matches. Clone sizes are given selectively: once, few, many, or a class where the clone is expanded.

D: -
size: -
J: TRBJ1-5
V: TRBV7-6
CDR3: CASSSGGSVFQLSRSNQPQHF
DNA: TGTGCCAGCAGCTCTGGCGGGTCGGTTTTTCAGTTGAGTCGGAGCAATCAGCCCCAGCATTTT

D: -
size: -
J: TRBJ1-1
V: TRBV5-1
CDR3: CASSLEDSTGTEAFF
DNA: TGCGCCAGCAGCTTGGAGGACAGCACTGGGACTGAAGCTTTCTTT

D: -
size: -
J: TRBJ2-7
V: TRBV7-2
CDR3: CASSLVGTGAYEQYF
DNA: TGTGCCAGCAGCTTAGTAGGGACGGGGGCCTACGAGCAGTACTTC

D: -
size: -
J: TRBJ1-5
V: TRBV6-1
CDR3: CASSEGQAGQPQHF
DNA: TGTGCCAGCAGTGAAGGGCAGGCGGGTCAGCCCCAGCATTTT

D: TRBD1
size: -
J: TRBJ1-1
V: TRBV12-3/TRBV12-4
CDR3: CASSSGGRSAFF
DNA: TGTGCCAGCAGCTCAGGGGGCCGCTCCGCTTTCTTT

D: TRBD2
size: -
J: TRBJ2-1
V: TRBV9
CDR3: CASSRTALAGVFNEQFF
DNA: TGTGCCAGCAGCAGGACAGCACTAGCGGGGGTGTTCAATGAGCAGTTCTTC

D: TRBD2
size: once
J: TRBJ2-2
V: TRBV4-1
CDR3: CASSLPTSLLVAGELFF
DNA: TGCGCCAGCAGCCTCCCGACTAGCCTCCTAGTGGCCGGGGAGCTGTTTTTT

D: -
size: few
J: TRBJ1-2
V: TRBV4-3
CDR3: CASSQAVREVGYTF
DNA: TGCGCCAGCAGCCAAGCGGTCAGGGAAGTGGGCTACACCTTC

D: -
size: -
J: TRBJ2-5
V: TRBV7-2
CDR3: CASSLADYPGETQYF
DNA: TGTGCCAGCAGCTTAGCCGACTACCCCGGGGAGACCCAGTACTTC

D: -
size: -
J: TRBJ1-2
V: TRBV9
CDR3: CASSVDRTRMVDYGYTF
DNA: TGTGCCAGCAGCGTAGATCGGACACGCATGGTAGACTATGGCTACACCTTC

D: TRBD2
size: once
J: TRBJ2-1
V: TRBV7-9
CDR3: CASSAGTSGGALEQFF
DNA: TGTGCCAGCAGCGCCGGGACTAGCGGGGGGGCCCTCGAGCAGTTCTTC

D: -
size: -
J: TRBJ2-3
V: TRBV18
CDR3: CASSPQLAVTDTQYF
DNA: TGTGCCAGCTCACCACAACTAGCCGTCACAGATACGCAGTATTTT

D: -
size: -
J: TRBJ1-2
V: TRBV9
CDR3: CASSTGLANYGYTF
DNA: TGTGCCAGCAGTACGGGACTTGCGAACTATGGCTACACCTTC

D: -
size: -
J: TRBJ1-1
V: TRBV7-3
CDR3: CASSYGSSNTEAFF
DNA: TGTGCCAGCAGCTACGGGTCCTCGAACACTGAAGCTTTCTTT

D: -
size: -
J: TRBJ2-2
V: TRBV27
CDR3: CASSFFGGNTGELFF
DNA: TGTGCCAGCAGTTTTTTCGGTGGGAACACCGGGGAGCTGTTTTTT

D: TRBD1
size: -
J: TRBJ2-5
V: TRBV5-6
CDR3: CASSLLQGASETQYF
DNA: TGTGCCAGCAGCTTGTTACAGGGGGCATCGGAGACCCAGTACTTC

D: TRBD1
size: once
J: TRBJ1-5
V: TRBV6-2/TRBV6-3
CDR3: CASSLIQGSYNQPQHF
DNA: TGTGCCAGCAGTCTCATACAGGGGTCTTACAATCAGCCCCAGCATTTT

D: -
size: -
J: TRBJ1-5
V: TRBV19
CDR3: CASKDSYNQPQHF
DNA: TGTGCCAGTAAAGACAGTTACAATCAGCCCCAGCATTTT

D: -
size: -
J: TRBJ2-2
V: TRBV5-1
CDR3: CASSSVQVSNGELFF
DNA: TGCGCCAGCAGCTCCGTACAGGTATCAAACGGGGAGCTGTTTTTT

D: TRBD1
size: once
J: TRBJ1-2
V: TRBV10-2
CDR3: CASSEDPGTGNGGYTF
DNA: TGCGCCAGCAGTGAAGATCCCGGGACAGGGAACGGGGGCTACACCTTC

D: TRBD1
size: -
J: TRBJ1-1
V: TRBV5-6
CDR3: CASSFRTGVNTEAFF
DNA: TGTGCCAGCAGCTTCCGTACAGGGGTGAACACTGAAGCTTTCTTT

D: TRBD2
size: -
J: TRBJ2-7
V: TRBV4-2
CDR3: CASSQERTSITYEQYF
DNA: TGTGCCAGCAGCCAAGAAAGGACTAGCATCACCTACGAGCAGTACTTC

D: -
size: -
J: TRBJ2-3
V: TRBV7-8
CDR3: CASSLVAGWSTDTQYF
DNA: TGTGCCAGCAGCTTAGTTGCGGGGTGGAGCACAGATACGCAGTATTTT

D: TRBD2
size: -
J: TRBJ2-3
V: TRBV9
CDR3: CASSSSGTSTDTQYF
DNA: TGTGCCAGCAGCTCTAGCGGGACTAGCACAGATACGCAGTATTTT

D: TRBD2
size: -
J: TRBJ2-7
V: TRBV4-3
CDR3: CASSQGSGGLSYEQYF
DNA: TGCGCCAGCAGCCAAGGATCGGGGGGGCTCTCCTACGAGCAGTACTTC

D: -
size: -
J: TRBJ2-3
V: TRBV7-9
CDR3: CASSLSAGSDTQYF
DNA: TGTGCCAGCAGCTTATCGGCGGGGTCAGATACGCAGTATTTT

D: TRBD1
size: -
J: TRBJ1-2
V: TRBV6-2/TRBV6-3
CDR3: CASSYNRDRFYGYTF
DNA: TGTGCCAGCAGTTACAACCGGGACAGGTTCTATGGCTACACCTTC

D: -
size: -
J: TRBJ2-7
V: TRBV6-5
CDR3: CASSYSGSGVGHEQYF
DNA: TGTGCCAGCAGTTACTCAGGTTCCGGGGTGGGCCACGAGCAGTACTTC

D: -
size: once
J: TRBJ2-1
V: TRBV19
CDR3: CASSGQSYNEQFF
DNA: TGTGCCAGTAGCGGACAGTCCTACAATGAGCAGTTCTTC

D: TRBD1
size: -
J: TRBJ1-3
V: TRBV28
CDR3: CASSNQDRGGNTIYF
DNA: TGTGCCAGCAGTAACCAGGACAGGGGAGGAAACACCATATATTTT

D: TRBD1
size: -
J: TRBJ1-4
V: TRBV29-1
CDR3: CSVRGTVGEKLFF
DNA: TGCAGCGTCAGGGGGACAGTTGGTGAAAAACTGTTTTTT

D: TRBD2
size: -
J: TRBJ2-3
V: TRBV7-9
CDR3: CASSFGAGHSTDTQYF
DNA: TGTGCCAGCAGCTTCGGAGCGGGGCATAGCACAGATACGCAGTATTTT